The 20 T cell receptor beta chains presented below share a single source sample, sequenced in a study of vaccination and CD4 T cells after COVID-19. These receptors lack a known antigen. Sample time point: late sampling 161 to 241 days after vaccination in three convalescent patients. Treatment described: roughly ten-day PBMC culture with coronavirus spike peptide pools or control peptides (ViraFEST assay). Sequenced with the Oncomine TCR Beta short-read assay was DNA taken from cultured CD4+ T cells. TCRdb ran MiXCR on the PCR reads and lists one entry per CDR3 protein. Of approximately 23,000 distinct CDR3 sequences listed, around two fifths are singletons. The starting material was CD4+ T cells from blood, cultured in vitro, obtained about 7 months after SARS-CoV-2 vaccination. These receptors came from a human donor who had recovered from COVID-19.

This rearrangement joins TRBV20-1 to TRBJ2-1; weak D call: TRBD1 (5 bases). In germline, CDR1 is DFQATT, CDR2 SNEGSKA (reference sequence). V shed 7 bases and J shed 0 bases, with 7 bases lying between them. The CDR3 covers 12 residues. In DNA form, the CDR3 reads TGCAGTGGGGGCAGCTCCTACAATGAGCAGTTCTTC. Translating gives CSGGSSYNEQFF.

The genes are TRBV19 and TRBJ2-7; the D is unclear. The CDR3 is 13 residues long. Trimming cost V 4 bases and J 6 bases, with 13 bases left between them. Germline-derived CDR1 and CDR2 are LNHDA and SQIVND (reference sequence). CDR3 residues: CASSTLIGREQYF. The CDR3 DNA is TGTGCCAGTAGTACCCTCATAGGACGCGAGCAGTACTTC. Together with reference TRBV19 and TRBJ2-7, the CDR3 gives the full variable domain: DGGITQSPKYLFRKEGQNVTLSCEQNLNHDAMYWYRQDPGQGLRLIYYSQIVNDFQKGDIAEGYSVSREKKESFPLTVTSAQKNPTAFYLCASSTLIGREQYFGPGTRLTVT.

This rearrangement joins TRBV20-1 to TRBJ2-7; the match to TRBD2 covers 9 bases. The V gene's germline CDR1 is DFQATT and CDR2 SNEGSKA (reference sequence). V trimming: 6 bases; J trimming: 6 bases; junction bases outside the gene matches: 12. The CDR3 is made up of 14 amino acids. The CDR3 DNA is TGCAGTGCCAAAAGACCGGGACTAGCATCCGAGCAGTACTTC. This encodes CSAKRPGLASEQYF.

The V gene is TRBV6-5, the J gene TRBJ2-7, with 7 nucleotides matching TRBD1. The J segment lost 7 bases and the V segment lost 0 bases, leaving 6 bases of the junction unmatched. This CDR3 contains 14 residues. CDR1 and CDR2 (germline): MNHEY, SVGAGI. CDR3 loop: CASSYSNRGNEQYF. The DNA for the CDR3 is TGTGCCAGCAGTTACTCCAACAGGGGAAATGAGCAGTACTTC.

The V gene is TRBV30, the J gene TRBJ2-7; possible D gene TRBD1, 6 bases. V was clipped by 2 bases and J by 2 bases, with 13 bases between them. The CDR3 has 14 amino acids. Germline loops: CDR1 GTSNPN, CDR2 SVGIG (reference sequence). Here the CDR3 reads CAWSLQGAAYEQYF. The CDR3 DNA follows: TGTGCCTGGAGTCTACAGGGTGCGGCCTACGAGCAGTACTTC.

The chain has TRBV20-1 and TRBJ2-3; TRBD2 aligns across 11 bases. Germline CDR1 reads DFQATT; CDR2 reads SNEGSKA (reference sequence). This CDR3 comprises 17 residues. After removal of 3 bases from V and 2 bases from J, the junction contained 10 bases not matched to a gene. The DNA of the CDR3 is TGCAGTGCTAGCAGCTCGTCACTAGCGGGAGCCACAGATACGCAGTATTTT. It encodes CSASSSSLAGATDTQYF.

This chain uses TRBV7-9 with TRBJ2-3; 9 nucleotides line up with TRBD2. The trim removed 5 bases at V and 2 bases at J, leaving 8 bases unmatched. Germline V gene sequence: CDR1 SEHNR, CDR2 FQNEAQ (reference sequence). This CDR3 is 16 amino acids long. The chain's CDR3 is CASSPRLAENTDTQYF. The DNA of the CDR3 is TGTGCCAGCAGCCCGAGACTAGCGGAAAACACAGATACGCAGTATTTT.

This chain uses TRBV7-2 with TRBJ2-7; TRBD1 aligns across 7 bases. The CDR3 runs 14 residues. CDR1 SGHTA and CDR2 FQGNSA come from the germline V gene. The ends lost 5 bases at V and 0 bases at J; junction bases unmatched: 4. The CDR3 region has the DNA TGTGCCAGCAGCCGAGACAGGGCCTCCTACGAGCAGTACTTC. Its protein product is CASSRDRASYEQYF.

The V call is TRBV24-1, the J call TRBJ1-5; D ambiguous. The CDR3 is 14 residues long. The germline CDR1 and CDR2 sequences are KGHDR and SFDVKD. Trimming removed 6 bases from V and 0 bases from J, with 8 bases in between. DNA of the CDR3: TGTGCCACCAGTCTAGCGGGTAGCAATCAGCCCCAGCATTTT. Its protein is CATSLAGSNQPQHF.

This clonotype was counted between two and nine times. V usage is TRBV7-9 and J usage is TRBJ2-1, with D perhaps TRBD1 or TRBD2 (5 bases each). Deletions cut 1 base from V and 7 bases from J, with 26 bases between. Germline assignment: CDR1 SEHNR and CDR2 FQNEAQ (reference sequence). The CDR3 contains 19 residues. The CDR3 spells CASSLGWQRKGPPGNEQFF. The CDR3 DNA reads TGTGCCAGCAGCTTAGGGTGGCAGCGGAAGGGGCCTCCTGGTAATGAGCAGTTCTTC.

This clonotype appeared a single time. The rearrangement links TRBV10-3 to TRBJ1-1; 9 nucleotides agree with TRBD1. The ends lost 10 bases at V and 3 bases at J; junction bases unmatched: 6. This CDR3 is 13 amino acids long. Germline V gene sequence: CDR1 ENHRY, CDR2 SYGVKD. CDR3 amino acids: CASHRGPDTEAFF. The CDR3 coding sequence is TGTGCCAGTCACAGGGGGCCTGACACTGAAGCTTTCTTT.

This clonotype was found a few times. This sequence joins TRBV20-1 and TRBJ2-2; D is undetermined. The V gene lost 7 bases and the J gene lost 1 base, with 7 bases spanning the gap. CDR1 and CDR2 (germline): DFQATT, SNEGSKA (reference sequence). The CDR3 is 12 amino acids. In DNA, the CDR3 is TGCAGTGTCCCCGGGAACACCGGGGAGCTGTTTTTT. Translated: CSVPGNTGELFF.

The chain uses TRBV6-2 or TRBV6-3 and TRBJ1-5; 7 bases line up with TRBD1. Germline CDR1 is MNHEY and CDR2 is SVGEGT. The V and J ends lost 0 bases and 7 bases, in that order; junction bases with no gene match: 3. CDR3 length: 14 residues. CDR3 DNA sequence: TGTGCCAGCAGTTACTCGACAGGGTACCAGCCCCAGCATTTT. It yields the protein CASSYSTGYQPQHF.

This clonotype occurred a few times. This rearrangement joins TRBV6-1 to TRBJ1-5; D is possibly TRBD1 (5 bases). The ends were cut back, 5 bases at V and 4 bases at J, with 18 bases in the middle. The length of the CDR3 is 16 residues. Germline CDR1 MNHNS, CDR2 SASEGT. CDR3 loop: CASSPQGVPSNQPQHF. CDR3 sequence (DNA): TGTGCCAGCAGTCCCCAAGGGGTCCCGTCGAATCAGCCCCAGCATTTT.

The V and J genes are TRBV5-4 and TRBJ2-1, with 13 bases fitting TRBD2. The V gene's germline CDR1 is SGHNT and CDR2 YYREEE (reference sequence). J lost 1 base, V lost 3 bases, and 7 bases had no gene match. This CDR3 is built from 18 residues. The CDR3 loop is CASSSGLAGAASYNEQFF. In DNA, the CDR3 is TGTGCCAGCAGCTCCGGACTAGCGGGAGCGGCTTCCTACAATGAGCAGTTCTTC.

V is TRBV12-3 or TRBV12-4 and J is TRBJ2-7, with TRBD2 matching over 7 bases. Trimming at V came to 3 bases and at J to 7 bases, leaving 9 bases not matched to a gene. The CDR3 is 14 amino acids. The CDR3 DNA sequence: TGTGCCAGCAGTTTTGAGCGGGGCCGGCGGGAGCAGTACTTC. Translation gives CASSFERGRREQYF.

This clonotype turned up a few times. The chain's CDR3 is CASSSLAGGPVPFF. The CDR3 bases are TGTGCCAGCAGTTCGCTAGCGGGAGGGCCTGTCCCGTTCTTC. The chain combines TRBV27 with TRBJ2-1; 12 positions agree with TRBD2. The length of the CDR3 is 14 residues. Trimming took 4 bases from V and 15 from J; bases not matched to a gene: 10. Germline CDR1 MNHEY, CDR2 SMNVEV (reference sequence).

This clonotype was seen more than once but under ten times. This CDR3 reads CASSLTEEGTQYF. Here the CDR3 DNA reads TGTGCCAGCAGCTTGACAGAAGAGGGGACCCAGTACTTC. J is TRBJ2-5 and V is TRBV7-9; D may match TRBD1 or TRBD2 (5 bases each). The CDR3 is 13 amino acids. Trimming took 3 bases from V and 7 from J, leaving 12 bases between them. The germline V gene encodes CDR1 SEHNR and CDR2 FQNEAQ (reference sequence). Looking up the rest from reference TRBV7-9 and TRBJ2-5 gives the full variable domain: DTGVSQNPRHKITKRGQNVTFRCDPISEHNRLYWYRQTLGQGPEFLTYFQNEAQLEKSRLLSDRFSAERPKGSFSTLEIQRTEQGDSAMYLCASSLTEEGTQYFGPGTRLLVL.

The chain uses TRBV7-9 and TRBJ2-1; 9 positions match TRBD1. CDR3 length: 15 residues. The germline CDR1 and CDR2 sequences are SEHNR and FQNEAQ (reference sequence). V gave up 5 bases and J gave up 2 bases; unmatched junction bases: 4. The CDR3 sequence: CASSQGQGTYNEQFF. In DNA form, the CDR3 reads TGTGCCAGCAGCCAAGGACAGGGGACCTACAATGAGCAGTTCTTC.

The V gene is TRBV20-1, the J gene TRBJ2-3; no reliable D call. The V end was cut by 6 bases, the J end by 4 bases, with 17 bases between. Germline V gives CDR1 DFQATT, CDR2 SNEGSKA (reference sequence). The CDR3 totals 14 residues. CDR3 region: CSATKPAGADTQYF. CDR3 nucleotide sequence: TGCAGTGCGACCAAACCTGCTGGGGCAGATACGCAGTATTTT.